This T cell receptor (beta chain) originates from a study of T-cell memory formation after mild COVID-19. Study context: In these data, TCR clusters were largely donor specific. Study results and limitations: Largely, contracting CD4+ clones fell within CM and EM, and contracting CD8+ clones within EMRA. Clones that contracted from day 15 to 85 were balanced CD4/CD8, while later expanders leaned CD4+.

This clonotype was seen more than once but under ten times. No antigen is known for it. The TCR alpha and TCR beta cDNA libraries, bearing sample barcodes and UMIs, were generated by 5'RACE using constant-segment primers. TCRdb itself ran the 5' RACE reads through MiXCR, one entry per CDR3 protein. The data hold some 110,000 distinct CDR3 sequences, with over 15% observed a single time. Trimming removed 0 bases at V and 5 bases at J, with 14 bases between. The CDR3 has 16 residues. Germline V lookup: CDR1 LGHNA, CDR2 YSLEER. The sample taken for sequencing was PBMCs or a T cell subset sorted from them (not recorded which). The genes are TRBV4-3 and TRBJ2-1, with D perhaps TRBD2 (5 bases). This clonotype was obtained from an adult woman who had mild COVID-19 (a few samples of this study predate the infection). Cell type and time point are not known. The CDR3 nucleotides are TGCGCCAGCAGCCAAGATGCAGCGGCACCGAACAATGAGCAGTTCTTC. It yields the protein CASSQDAAAPNNEQFF.